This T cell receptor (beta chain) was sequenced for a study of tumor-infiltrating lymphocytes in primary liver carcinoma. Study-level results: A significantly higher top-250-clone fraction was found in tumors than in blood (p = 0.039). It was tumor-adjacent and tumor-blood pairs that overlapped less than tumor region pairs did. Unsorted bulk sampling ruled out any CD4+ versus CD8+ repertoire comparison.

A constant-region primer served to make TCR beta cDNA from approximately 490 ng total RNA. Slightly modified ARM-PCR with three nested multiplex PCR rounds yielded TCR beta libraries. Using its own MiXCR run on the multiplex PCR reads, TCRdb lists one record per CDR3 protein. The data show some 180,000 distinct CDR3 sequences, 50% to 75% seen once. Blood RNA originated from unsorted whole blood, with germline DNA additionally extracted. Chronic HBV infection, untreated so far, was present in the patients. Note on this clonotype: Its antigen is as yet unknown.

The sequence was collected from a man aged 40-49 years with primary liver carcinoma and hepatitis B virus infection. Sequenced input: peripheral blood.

CDR3 bases: TGCAGCGTTACAGGGGGCCCGTCCTACGAGCAGTACTTC. It encodes CSVTGGPSYEQYF. This chain uses TRBV29-1 with TRBJ2-7, with 9 nucleotides matching TRBD1. V dropped 5 bases and J dropped 1; count of bases not matched to a gene: 3. Germline CDR1 SQVTM, CDR2 ANQGSEA. The CDR3 is 13 amino acids.